This entry describes one T cell receptor (beta chain). Its target antigen remains unknown. Base quality data are lacking; no much larger clone is found one base away. TCR CDR3 regions were amplified from genomic DNA by multiplex PCR using the deep immunoSEQ assay. Genomic DNA extracted from each cell subset was distributed evenly over all wells of several immunoSEQ 96-well plates, and each plate served as one replicate. Each replicate PCR for sorted subsets received 200 ng genomic DNA, equal to some 32,000 T cell genomes. The purified libraries were quantified using a Qubit 3.0 fluorometer, sized with a Bioanalyzer 2100, and then quantified again using the KAPA Library Quantification kit. Every immunoSEQ 96-well plate was sequenced on a separate single-read 150-cycle Illumina NextSeq 550 flow cell. Concerning the study's data processing: Because the immunoSEQ output held only junctional sequences and lacked quality scores, the filtering could not match the filtering applied to full-length reads. To assign V/J genes and CDR3, sequences were annotated using PyIR, a Python wrapper for IgBLAST v1.9, with IMGT germline references. Reads were removed for weak V/J assignments (E-value above 1e-6), missing CDR3, stop codons, out-of-frame junctions, or ambiguous translated residues. V3J clonotypes were defined as sequences sharing the same inferred V gene, J gene, and CDR3 amino acid sequence. Percentage overlap between repertoires was computed as shared unique clonotypes divided by the size of the smaller repertoire. Three approaches were used to assess repertoire richness: RTK rarefaction, the Chao1 estimator, and Recon v2.1 estimates of unobserved clonotypes. For all TCRbeta clonotypes obtained by the gDNA method from a few donors, generation probabilities were computed with OLGA. Here the immuneACCESS table is served through TCRdb, limited to in-frame sequences with V and J called. Missing clones are a known gap in these copies; in checked studies unresolved V genes cover under half, and the rest lacks a known reason. From that table come the V and J calls and clone size; the DNA was used to work out D and trimming. Within this sample are 1.4 million to 1.5 million clones, with around 95% of them counted one time only. Together, the top ten hold about 1% of the sample.

The data belong to a study of shared clonotypes between healthy human individuals (TCRdb year 2020). Broadly, across the study: A few men and a couple of women, aged 18 to 49 years, made up the cohort. Per donor, three plates each were used for CD4 naive and CD4 memory, two for CD8 naive, and one for CD8 memory. To estimate repertoire size and how much clonotypes are shared between individuals, the study performed deep sequencing of blood TCR repertoires from roughly five healthy adults. Different laboratories and diverse techniques were used to prepare libraries and sequence TCR repertoires, to increase sequencing depth and limit assay-specific biases. Per donor, leukapheresis produced somewhere between about 0.85 and 8.9 billion PBMCs.

Points the paper makes about the study in general: Clonotypes shared by all four sorted-subset donors showed higher generation probabilities than non-shared clonotypes. Because the study included only a small number of donors, the genetic and exposure-history diversity represented was limited. Pairwise subsampling indicated that sequencing depth was expected to affect the degree of clonotype sharing among donors. Naive subsets generally had larger estimated clonotype richness than memory subsets. Sharing across several donors was observed for approximately 5% of naive CD4, 3% to 4% of naive CD8, 2.3% of memory CD4, and about 0.4% of memory CD8 clonotypes. Incomplete sequencing was indicated by rarefaction of sorted-subset datasets, despite the large sequencing depth. Sampling was restricted to blood, and TCR repertoires in tissues likely differ from the TCR repertoires found in blood.

The donors were healthy, HIV-negative adults with no recently reported acute infections or vaccinations. All donors were Caucasian adults living in Nashville, Tennessee, USA. CD4+ T cells were enriched by magnetic negative selection, after which naive cells were positively selected on CD45RA and the negative fraction was taken as the memory subset. Blood was obtained by leukapheresis, after which PBMCs were separated by Ficoll-Histopaque density gradient centrifugation and cryopreserved in liquid nitrogen vapor phase. Analytical flow cytometry was used to check the purity and quantity of every magnetically sorted T cell population. From each sorted fraction, genomic DNA was isolated and quantified by UV absorbance on a Nanodrop 2000c. Taken from the germline V gene (reference sequence), the CDR1 and CDR2 loops are MNHEY and SMNVEV. Trimmed from V: 8 bases; trimmed from J: 3 bases; junction bases lacking a gene match: 7. There are 15 amino acids in the CDR3, from cysteine to phenylalanine inclusive. Only the CDR3 DNA stays, 45 bases, in frame from base 1.

The material sequenced was naive CD4+ T cells sorted from blood. This specimen's cell subset or site label, per the study, means: CD45RA+ positively selected. The rearrangement combines TRBV27 with TRBJ1-5; TRBD1 aligns with 10 central bases. The source of this sequence is a young man in good health. Here is the DNA: TGTGCCAGCCGCTACGGGACAGGGGCCAATCAGCCCCAGCATTTT. Its translation reads: CASRYGTGANQPQHF.